This TCR beta chain stems from a study of human T cells and chemical hapten exposure. Time point denoted: patch test 3, about 24 weeks after DPC sensitization. Treatment specified: therapeutic diphenylcyclopropenone sensitization with weekly scalp DPC. The germline gives CDR1 SGHRS, CDR2 YFSETQ. Between the trimmed V and J ends, which lost 5 bases and 0 bases, there was a span of 13 bases. This CDR3 region has 15 residues. TCRdb processed the RACE reads anew with MiXCR; each CDR3 protein has one entry. The data contain about 120,000 distinct CDR3 sequences, roughly 12% of them singletons. This clonotype was seen repeatedly, ten times or more.

This TCR was recovered from a woman in her fifties or sixties with alopecia areata. Some clones in this sample may be carry-over from other donors' samples. The genes are TRBV5-1 and TRBJ2-3; D may be TRBD2 (6 bases). Sequencing used whole blood, obtained in connection with sensitization to the hapten diphenylcyclopropenone (DPC). The chain's CDR3 is CASSLTGLSTDTQYF. CDR3 sequence (DNA): TGCGCCAGCAGTCTGACGGGACTTAGCACAGATACGCAGTATTTT.